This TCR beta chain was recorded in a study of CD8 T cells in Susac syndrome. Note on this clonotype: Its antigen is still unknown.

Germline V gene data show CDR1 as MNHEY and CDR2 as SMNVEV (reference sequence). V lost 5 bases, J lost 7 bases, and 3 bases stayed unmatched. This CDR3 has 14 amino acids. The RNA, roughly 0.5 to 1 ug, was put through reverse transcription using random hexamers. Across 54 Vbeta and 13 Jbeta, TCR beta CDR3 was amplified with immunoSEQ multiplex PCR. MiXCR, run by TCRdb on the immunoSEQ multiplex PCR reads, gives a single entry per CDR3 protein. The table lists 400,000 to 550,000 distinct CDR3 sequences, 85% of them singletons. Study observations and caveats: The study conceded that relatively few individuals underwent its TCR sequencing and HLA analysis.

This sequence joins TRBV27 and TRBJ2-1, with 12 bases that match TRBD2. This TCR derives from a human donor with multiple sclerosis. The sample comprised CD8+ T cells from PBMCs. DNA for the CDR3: TGTGCCAGCAGTGCCGGGACTAGCGGGAATGAGCAGTTCTTC. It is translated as CASSAGTSGNEQFF.